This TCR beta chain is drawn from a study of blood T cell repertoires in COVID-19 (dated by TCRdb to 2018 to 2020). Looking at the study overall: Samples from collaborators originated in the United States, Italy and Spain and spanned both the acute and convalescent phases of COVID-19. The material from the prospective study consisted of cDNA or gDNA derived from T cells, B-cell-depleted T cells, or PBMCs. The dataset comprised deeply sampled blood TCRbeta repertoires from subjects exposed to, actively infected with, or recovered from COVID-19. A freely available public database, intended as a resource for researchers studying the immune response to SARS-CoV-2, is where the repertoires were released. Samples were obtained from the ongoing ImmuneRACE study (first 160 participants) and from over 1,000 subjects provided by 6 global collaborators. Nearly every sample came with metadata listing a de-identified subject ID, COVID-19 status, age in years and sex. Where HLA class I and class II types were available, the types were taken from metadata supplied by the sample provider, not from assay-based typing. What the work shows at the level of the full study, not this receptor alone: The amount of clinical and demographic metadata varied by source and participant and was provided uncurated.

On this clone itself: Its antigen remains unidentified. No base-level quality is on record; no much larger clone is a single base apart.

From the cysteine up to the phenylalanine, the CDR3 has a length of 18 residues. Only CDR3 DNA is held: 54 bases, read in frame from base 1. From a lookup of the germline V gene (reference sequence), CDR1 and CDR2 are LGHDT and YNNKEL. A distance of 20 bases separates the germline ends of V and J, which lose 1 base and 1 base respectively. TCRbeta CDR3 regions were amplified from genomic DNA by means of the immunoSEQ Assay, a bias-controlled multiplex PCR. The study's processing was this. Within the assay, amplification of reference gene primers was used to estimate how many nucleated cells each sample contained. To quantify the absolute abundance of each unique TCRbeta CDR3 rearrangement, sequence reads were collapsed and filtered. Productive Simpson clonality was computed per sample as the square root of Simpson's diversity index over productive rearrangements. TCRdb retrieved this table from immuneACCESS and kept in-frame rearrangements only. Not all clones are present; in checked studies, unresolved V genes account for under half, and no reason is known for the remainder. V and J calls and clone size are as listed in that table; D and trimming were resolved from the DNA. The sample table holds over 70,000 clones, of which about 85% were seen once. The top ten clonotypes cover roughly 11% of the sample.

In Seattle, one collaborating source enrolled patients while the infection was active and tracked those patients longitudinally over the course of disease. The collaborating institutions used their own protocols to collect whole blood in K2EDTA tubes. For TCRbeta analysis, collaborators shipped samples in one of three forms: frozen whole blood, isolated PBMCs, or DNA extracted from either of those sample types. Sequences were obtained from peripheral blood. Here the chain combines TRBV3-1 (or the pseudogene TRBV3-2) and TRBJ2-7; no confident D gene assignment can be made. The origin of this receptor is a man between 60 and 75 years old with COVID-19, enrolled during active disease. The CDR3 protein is CASSQATRKKDWSYEQYF. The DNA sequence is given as TGTGCCAGCAGCCAAGCCACTCGGAAAAAAGACTGGTCCTACGAGCAGTACTTC.